This section outlines one T cell receptor beta chain sequence together with its context. Clones were read by immunoSEQ multiplex PCR, and TCRdb kept only the in-frame ones, dropping some. Here the sample spans over 15,000 clones, roughly four fifths being singletons. The sample originates from a study of PD-1 blockade in classical Hodgkin lymphoma. The time point was: cycle 4 day 1 (C4D1), after less than 7 weeks of nivolumab. Relapses following autologous stem cell transplantation were seen in all patients, with brentuximab vedotin exposure varying. The starting material was peripheral blood mononuclear cells (PBMCs), obtained before the fourth cycle of nivolumab. This receptor was taken from a human donor with classical Hodgkin lymphoma.

CDR3 sequence: CASSPGTVYGYTF. In nucleotides, the CDR3 is TGCGCCAGCAGCCCTGGGACAGTCTATGGCTACACCTTC. The gene calls are TRBV5-1 and TRBJ1-2; TRBD1 agrees at 7 bases. The CDR3 contains 13 residues. From germline, CDR1 is SGHRS and CDR2 YFSETQ. V lost 4 bases to trimming and J lost 4 bases; unmatched junction nucleotides: 4.